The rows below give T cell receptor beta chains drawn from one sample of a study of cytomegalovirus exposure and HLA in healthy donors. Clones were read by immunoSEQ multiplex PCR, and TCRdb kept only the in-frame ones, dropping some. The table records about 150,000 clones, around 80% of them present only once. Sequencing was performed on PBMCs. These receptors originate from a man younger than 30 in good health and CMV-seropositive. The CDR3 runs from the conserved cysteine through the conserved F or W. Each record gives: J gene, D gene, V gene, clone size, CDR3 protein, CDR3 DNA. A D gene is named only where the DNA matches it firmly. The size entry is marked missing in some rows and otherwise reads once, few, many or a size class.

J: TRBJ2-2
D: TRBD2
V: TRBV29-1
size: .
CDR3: CSVGSWTGGPTGELFF
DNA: TGCAGCGTAGGGTCATGGACGGGAGGGCCAACCGGGGAGCTGTTTTTT

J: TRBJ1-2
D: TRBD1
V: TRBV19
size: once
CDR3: CASSQDRGNNYGYTF
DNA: TGTGCCAGTAGCCAGGACAGGGGTAATAACTATGGCTACACCTTC

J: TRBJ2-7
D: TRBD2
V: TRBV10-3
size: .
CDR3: CAISEESLANTWEQYF
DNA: TGTGCCATCAGTGAAGAGTCACTAGCGAATACCTGGGAGCAGTACTTC

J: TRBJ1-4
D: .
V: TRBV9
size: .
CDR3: CASSVGVGGEKLFF
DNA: TGTGCCAGCAGCGTAGGGGTGGGGGGTGAAAAACTGTTTTTT

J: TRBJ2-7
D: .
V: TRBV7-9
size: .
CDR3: CASSYRDYPYEQYF
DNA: TGTGCCAGCAGCTACAGAGATTATCCCTACGAGCAGTACTTC

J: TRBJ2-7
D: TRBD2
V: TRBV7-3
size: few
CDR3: CASSLEIAGPQYF
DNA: TGTGCCAGCAGCTTAGAGATAGCGGGCCCCCAGTACTTC

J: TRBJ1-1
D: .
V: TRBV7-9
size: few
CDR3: CSSSPQGDTEAFF
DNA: TGTTCCAGCAGCCCCCAAGGGGACACTGAAGCTTTCTTT

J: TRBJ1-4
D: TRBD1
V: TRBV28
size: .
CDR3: CAGSTGGLVNEKLFF
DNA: TGTGCCGGGTCAACAGGGGGCCTCGTTAATGAAAAACTGTTTTTT

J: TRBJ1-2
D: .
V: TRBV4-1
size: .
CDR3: CASSQMAAYGYTF
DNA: TGCGCCAGCAGCCAAATGGCGGCCTATGGCTACACCTTC

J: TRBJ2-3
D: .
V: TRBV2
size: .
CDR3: CASRPGLITDTQYF
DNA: TGTGCCAGCAGGCCGGGACTGATCACAGATACGCAGTATTTT

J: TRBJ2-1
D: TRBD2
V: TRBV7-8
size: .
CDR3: CASSPGMSSGSISTYNEQFF
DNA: TGTGCCAGCAGCCCCGGTATGAGTAGCGGGAGCATATCAACCTACAATGAGCAGTTCTTC

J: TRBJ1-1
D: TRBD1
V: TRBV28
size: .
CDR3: CASSMTGDTEAFF
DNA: TGTGCCAGCAGTATGACAGGGGACACTGAAGCTTTCTTT

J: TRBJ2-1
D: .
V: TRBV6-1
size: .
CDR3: CASSDSFPDEQFF
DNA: TGTGCCAGCAGTGACTCCTTCCCCGATGAGCAGTTCTTC

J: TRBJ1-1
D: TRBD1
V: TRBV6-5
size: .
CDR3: CASSYGRQGSRTEAFF
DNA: TGTGCCAGCAGTTACGGGCGACAGGGCTCGCGCACTGAAGCTTTCTTT

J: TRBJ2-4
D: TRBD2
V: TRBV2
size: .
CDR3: CASSLGLARNIQYF
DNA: TGTGCCAGCAGCCTCGGACTAGCGAGAAACATTCAGTACTTC

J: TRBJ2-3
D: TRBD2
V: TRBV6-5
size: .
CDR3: CASRPLGLAANTQYF
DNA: TGTGCCAGCAGGCCCCTGGGACTAGCGGCCAATACGCAGTATTTT

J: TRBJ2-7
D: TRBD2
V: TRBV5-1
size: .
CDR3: CASSLVVGGPNEQYF
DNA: TGCGCCAGCAGCTTGGTGGTGGGAGGGCCTAACGAGCAGTACTTC

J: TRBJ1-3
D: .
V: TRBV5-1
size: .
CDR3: CASSLITGGNTIYF
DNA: TGCGCCAGCAGCTTGATAACGGGAGGAAACACCATATATTTT

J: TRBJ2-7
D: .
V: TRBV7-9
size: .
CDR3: CASSPRVGGSYEQYF
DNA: TGTGCCAGCAGCCCCAGAGTAGGGGGATCCTACGAGCAGTACTTC

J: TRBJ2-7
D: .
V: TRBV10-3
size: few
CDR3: CAISAKADGRMTGTYEQYF
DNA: TGTGCCATCAGTGCGAAAGCGGACGGGAGGATGACAGGAACATACGAGCAGTACTTC